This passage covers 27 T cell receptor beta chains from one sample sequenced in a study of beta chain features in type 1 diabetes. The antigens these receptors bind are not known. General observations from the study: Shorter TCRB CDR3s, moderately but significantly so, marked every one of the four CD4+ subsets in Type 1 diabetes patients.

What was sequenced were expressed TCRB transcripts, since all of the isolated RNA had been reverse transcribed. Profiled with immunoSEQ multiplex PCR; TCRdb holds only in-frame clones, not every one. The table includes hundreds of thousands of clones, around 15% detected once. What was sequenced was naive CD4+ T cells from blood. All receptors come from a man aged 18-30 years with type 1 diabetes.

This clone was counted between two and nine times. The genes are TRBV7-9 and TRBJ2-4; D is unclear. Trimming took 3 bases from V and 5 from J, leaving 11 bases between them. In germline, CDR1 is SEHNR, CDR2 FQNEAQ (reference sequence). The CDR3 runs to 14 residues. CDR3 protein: CASSFESSQNIQYF. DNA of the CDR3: TGTGCCAGCAGCTTCGAGAGCAGTCAAAACATTCAGTACTTC.

CDR3 DNA: TGTGCCTGGAGCGATGATCTAGGGGGAACTAATGAAAAACTGTTTTTT. Its translation: CAWSDDLGGTNEKLFF. V usage is TRBV30 and J usage is TRBJ1-4, with D tentatively TRBD1 (6 bases). CDR1 is GTSNPN, CDR2 SVGIG, per germline (reference sequence). V was clipped by 3 bases and J by 1 base, with 15 bases between them. CDR3 size: 16 residues.

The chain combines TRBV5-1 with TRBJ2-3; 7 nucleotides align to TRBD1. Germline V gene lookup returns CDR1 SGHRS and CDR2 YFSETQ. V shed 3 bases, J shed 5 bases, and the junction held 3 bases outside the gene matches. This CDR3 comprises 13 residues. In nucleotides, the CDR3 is TGCGCCAGCAGCTCCGACAGGGTAGATACGCAGTATTTT. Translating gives CASSSDRVDTQYF.

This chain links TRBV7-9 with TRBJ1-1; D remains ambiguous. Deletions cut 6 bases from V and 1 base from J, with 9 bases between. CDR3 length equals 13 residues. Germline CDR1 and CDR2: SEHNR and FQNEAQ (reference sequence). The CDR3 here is CASSETKNTEAFF. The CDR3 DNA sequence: TGTGCCAGCAGTGAGACAAAGAACACTGAAGCTTTCTTT.

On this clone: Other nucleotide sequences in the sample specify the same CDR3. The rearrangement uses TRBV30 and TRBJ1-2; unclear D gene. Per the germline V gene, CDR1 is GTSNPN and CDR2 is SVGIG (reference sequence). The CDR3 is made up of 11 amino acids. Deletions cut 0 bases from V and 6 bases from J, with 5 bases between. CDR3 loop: CAWSVWDGYTF. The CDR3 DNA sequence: TGTGCCTGGAGTGTGTGGGATGGCTACACCTTC.

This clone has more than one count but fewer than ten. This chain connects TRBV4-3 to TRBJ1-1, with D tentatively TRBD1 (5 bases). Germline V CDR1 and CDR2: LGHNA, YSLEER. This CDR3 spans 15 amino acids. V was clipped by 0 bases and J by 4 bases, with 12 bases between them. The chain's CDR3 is CASSQDLKGVTEAFF. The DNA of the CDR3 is TGCGCCAGCAGCCAAGATTTAAAAGGGGTCACTGAAGCTTTCTTT.

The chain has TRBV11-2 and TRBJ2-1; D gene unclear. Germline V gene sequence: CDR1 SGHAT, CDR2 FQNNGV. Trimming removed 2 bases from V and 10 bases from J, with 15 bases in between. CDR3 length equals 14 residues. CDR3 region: CASSLTTTVPEQFF. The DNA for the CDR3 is TGTGCCAGCAGCTTAACTACTACAGTTCCCGAGCAGTTCTTC. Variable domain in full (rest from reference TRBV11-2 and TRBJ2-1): EAGVAQSPRYKIIEKRQSVAFWCNPISGHATLYWYQQILGQGPKLLIQFQNNGVVDDSQLPKDRFSAERLKGVDSTLKIQPAKLEDSAVYLCASSLTTTVPEQFFGPGTRLTVL.

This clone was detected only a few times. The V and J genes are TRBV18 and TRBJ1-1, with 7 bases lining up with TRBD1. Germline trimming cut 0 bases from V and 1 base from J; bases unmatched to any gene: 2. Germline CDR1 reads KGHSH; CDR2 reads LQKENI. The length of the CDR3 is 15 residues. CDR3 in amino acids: CASSPPGQWNTEAFF. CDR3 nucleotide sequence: TGTGCCAGCTCACCACCGGGACAGTGGAACACTGAAGCTTTCTTT. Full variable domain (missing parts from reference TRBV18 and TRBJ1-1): NAGVMQNPRHLVRRRGQEARLRCSPMKGHSHVYWYRQLPEEGLKFMVYLQKENIIDESGMPKERFSAEFPKEGPSILRIQQVVRGDSAAYFCASSPPGQWNTEAFFGQGTRLTVV.

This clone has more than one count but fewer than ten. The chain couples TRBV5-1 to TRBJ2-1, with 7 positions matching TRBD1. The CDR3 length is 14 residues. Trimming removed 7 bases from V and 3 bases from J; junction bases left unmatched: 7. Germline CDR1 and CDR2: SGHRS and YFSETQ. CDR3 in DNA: TGCGCCAGCGCCCCGCAGGGGGTCTACAATGAGCAGTTCTTC. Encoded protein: CASAPQGVYNEQFF. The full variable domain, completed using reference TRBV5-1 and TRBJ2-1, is KAGVTQTPRYLIKTRGQQVTLSCSPISGHRSVSWYQQTPGQGLQFLFEYFSETQRNKGNFPGRFSGRQFSNSRSEMNVSTLELGDSALYLCASAPQGVYNEQFFGPGTRLTVL.

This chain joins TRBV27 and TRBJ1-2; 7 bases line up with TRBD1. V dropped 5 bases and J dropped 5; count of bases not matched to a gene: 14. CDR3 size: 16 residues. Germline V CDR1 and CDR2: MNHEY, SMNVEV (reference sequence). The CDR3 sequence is CASSEFRDRGLYGYTF. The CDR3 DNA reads TGTGCCAGCAGTGAATTCCGGGACAGAGGACTTTATGGCTACACCTTC.

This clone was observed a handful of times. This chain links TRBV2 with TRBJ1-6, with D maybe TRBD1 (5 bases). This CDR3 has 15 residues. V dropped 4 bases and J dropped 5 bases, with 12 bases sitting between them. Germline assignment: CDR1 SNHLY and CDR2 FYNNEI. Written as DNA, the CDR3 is TGTGCCAGCAGTGGGTTAACAGGTGATAATTCACCCCTCCACTTT. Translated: CASSGLTGDNSPLHF.

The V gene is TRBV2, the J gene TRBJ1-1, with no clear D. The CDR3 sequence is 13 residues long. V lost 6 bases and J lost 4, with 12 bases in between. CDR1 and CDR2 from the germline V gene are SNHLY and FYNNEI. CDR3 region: CASRRTGLTEAFF. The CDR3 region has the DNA TGTGCCAGCAGAAGGACTGGACTCACTGAAGCTTTCTTT.

In DNA, the CDR3 is TGCGCCAGCAAAAAGACTAGCGGGAGTTCATGGGAGCAGTTCTTC. This gives the protein CASKKTSGSSWEQFF. The genes are TRBV5-1 and TRBJ2-1, with 12 bases aligning to TRBD2. This CDR3 has 15 residues. Germline V gene lookup returns CDR1 SGHRS and CDR2 YFSETQ. J was trimmed by 10 bases and V by 6 bases; bases with no gene match: 11.

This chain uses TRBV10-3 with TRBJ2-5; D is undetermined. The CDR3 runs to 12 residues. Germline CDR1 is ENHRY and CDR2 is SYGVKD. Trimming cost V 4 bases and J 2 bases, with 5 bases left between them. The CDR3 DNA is TGTGCCATCAGTGCCCGGCAAGAGACCCAGTACTTC. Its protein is CAISARQETQYF.

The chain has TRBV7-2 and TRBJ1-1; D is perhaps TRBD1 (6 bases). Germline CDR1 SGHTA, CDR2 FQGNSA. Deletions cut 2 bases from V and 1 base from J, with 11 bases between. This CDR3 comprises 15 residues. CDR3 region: CASSLRGPTNTEAFF. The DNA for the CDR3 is TGTGCCAGCAGCTTACGGGGGCCCACGAACACTGAAGCTTTCTTT. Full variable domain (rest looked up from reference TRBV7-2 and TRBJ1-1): GAGVSQSPSNKVTEKGKDVELRCDPISGHTALYWYRQSLGQGLEFLIYFQGNSAPDKSGLPSDRFSAERTGGSVSTLTIQRTQQEDSAVYLCASSLRGPTNTEAFFGQGTRLTVV.

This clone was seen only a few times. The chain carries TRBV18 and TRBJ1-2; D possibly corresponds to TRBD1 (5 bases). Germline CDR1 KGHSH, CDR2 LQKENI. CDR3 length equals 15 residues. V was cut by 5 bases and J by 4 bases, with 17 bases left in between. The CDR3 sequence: CASSSRDGTFYGYTF. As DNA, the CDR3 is TGTGCCAGCTCAAGCCGGGACGGCACTTTCTATGGCTACACCTTC.

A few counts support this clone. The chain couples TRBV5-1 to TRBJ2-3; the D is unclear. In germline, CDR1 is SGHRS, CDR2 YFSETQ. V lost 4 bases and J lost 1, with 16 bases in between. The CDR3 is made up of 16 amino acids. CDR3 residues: CASSLTRGTGTDTQYF. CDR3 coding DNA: TGCGCCAGCAGCCTGACTCGCGGCACGGGCACAGATACGCAGTATTTT. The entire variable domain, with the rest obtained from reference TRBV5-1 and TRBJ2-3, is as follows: KAGVTQTPRYLIKTRGQQVTLSCSPISGHRSVSWYQQTPGQGLQFLFEYFSETQRNKGNFPGRFSGRQFSNSRSEMNVSTLELGDSALYLCASSLTRGTGTDTQYFGPGTRLTVL.

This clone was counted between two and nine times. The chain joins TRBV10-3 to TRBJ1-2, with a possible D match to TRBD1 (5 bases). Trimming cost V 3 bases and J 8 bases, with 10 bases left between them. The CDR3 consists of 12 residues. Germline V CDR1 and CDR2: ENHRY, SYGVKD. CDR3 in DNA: TGTGCCATCAGTGATGGAGGGGAGGGCTACACCTTC. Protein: CAISDGGEGYTF.

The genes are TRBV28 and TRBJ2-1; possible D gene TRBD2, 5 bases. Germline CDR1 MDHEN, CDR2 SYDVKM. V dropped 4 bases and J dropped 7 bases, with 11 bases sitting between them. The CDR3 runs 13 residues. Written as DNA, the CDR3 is TGTGCCAGCAGTTCTAGTAGGAGGAATGAGCAGTTCTTC. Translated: CASSSSRRNEQFF.

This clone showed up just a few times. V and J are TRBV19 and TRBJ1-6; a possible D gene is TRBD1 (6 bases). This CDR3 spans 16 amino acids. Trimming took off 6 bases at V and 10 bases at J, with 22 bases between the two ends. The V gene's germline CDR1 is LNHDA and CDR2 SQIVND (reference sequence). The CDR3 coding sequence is TGTGCCAGTAGAACACAGGGAGGGACAAGTGGATCACCCCTCCACTTT. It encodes CASRTQGGTSGSPLHF.

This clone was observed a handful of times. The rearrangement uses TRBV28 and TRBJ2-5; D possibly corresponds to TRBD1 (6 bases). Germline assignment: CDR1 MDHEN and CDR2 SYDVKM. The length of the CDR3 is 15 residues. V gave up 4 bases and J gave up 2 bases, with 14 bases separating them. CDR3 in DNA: TGTGCCAGCAGTTCCACCCCGACAGGACAAGAGACCCAGTACTTC. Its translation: CASSSTPTGQETQYF.

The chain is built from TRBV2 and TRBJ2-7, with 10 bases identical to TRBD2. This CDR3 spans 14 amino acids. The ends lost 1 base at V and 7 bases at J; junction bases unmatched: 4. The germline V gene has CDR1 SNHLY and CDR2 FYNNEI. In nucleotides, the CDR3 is TGTGCCAGCAGTGAAGAGCGGGGGGGCTCAGAGCAGTACTTC. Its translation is CASSEERGGSEQYF.

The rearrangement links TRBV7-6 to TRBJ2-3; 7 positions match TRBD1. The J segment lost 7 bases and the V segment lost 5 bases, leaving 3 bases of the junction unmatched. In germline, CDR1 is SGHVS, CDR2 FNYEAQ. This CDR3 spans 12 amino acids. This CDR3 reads CASSPTGNTQYF. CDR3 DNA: TGTGCCAGCAGCCCGACAGGGAATACGCAGTATTTT.

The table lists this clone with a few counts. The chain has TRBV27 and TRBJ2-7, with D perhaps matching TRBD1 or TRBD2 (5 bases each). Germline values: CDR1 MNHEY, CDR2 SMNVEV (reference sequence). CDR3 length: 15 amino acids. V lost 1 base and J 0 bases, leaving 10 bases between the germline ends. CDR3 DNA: TGTGCCAGCAGTTTATTCGGGGCCAGCTCCTACGAGCAGTACTTC. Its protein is CASSLFGASSYEQYF.

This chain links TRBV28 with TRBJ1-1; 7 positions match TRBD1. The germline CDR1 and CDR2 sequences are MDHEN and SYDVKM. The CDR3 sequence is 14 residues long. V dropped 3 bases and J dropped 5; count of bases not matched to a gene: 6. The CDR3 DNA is TGTGCCAGCAGTTTCCGAGACAGGGATACTGAAGCTTTCTTT. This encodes CASSFRDRDTEAFF.

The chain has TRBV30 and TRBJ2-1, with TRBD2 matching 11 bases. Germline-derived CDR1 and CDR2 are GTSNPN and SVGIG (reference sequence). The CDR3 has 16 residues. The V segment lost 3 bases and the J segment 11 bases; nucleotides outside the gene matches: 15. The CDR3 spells CAWRRSGTSGSSQQFF. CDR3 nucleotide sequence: TGTGCCTGGAGACGGTCAGGTACTAGCGGGAGTTCCCAGCAGTTCTTC. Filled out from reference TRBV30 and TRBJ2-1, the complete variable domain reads SQTIHQWPATLVQPVGSPLSLECTVEGTSNPNLYWYRQAAGRGLQLLFYSVGIGQISSEVPQNLSASRPQDRQFILSSKKLLLSDSGFYLCAWRRSGTSGSSQQFFGPGTRLTVL.

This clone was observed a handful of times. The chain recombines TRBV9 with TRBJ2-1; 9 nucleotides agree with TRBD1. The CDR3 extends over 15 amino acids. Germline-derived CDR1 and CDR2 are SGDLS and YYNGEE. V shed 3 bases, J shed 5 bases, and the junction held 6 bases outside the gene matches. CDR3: CASSARDRVNNEQFF. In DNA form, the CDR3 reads TGTGCCAGCAGCGCCCGGGACAGGGTAAACAATGAGCAGTTCTTC.